The 15 T cell receptor beta chains reported below all come from one sample, sequenced in a study of T-cell reconstitution after alpha-beta-depleted transplantation in children. TCRbeta library construction was performed incorporating unique molecular identifiers. TCRdb analysed the PCR reads with MiXCR anew, one entry per CDR3 protein. The profile shows about 540,000 distinct CDR3 sequences, about 17% of them singletons. Sequenced here: PBMCs from the stem cell graft donor, sampled from the stem cell graft. The receptor source for this set is a human donor who donated a stem cell graft to a child with acute lymphoblastic leukemia.

This chain connects TRBV13 to TRBJ2-3, with 14 bases fitting TRBD2. Trimming removed 0 bases from V and 5 bases from J; junction bases left unmatched: 4. This CDR3 contains 17 residues. Germline V lookup: CDR1 PRHDT, CDR2 FYEKMQ (reference sequence). This CDR3 reads CASSLGPGLAGEDTQYF. In DNA form, the CDR3 reads TGTGCCAGCAGCTTAGGCCCGGGACTAGCGGGAGAAGATACGCAGTATTTT.

This chain connects TRBV11-1 to TRBJ2-3; 8 nucleotides match TRBD1. CDR3 length: 19 amino acids. Germline-derived CDR1 and CDR2 are SGHAT and FQDESV (reference sequence). After removal of 4 bases from V and 2 bases from J, the junction contained 17 bases not matched to a gene. CDR3 loop: CASSSPPGQALYPTDTQYF. Here the CDR3 DNA reads TGTGCCAGCAGCTCACCTCCGGGACAGGCTCTCTACCCCACAGATACGCAGTATTTT.

In this sample, this clonotype turned up a few times. The chain has TRBV6-2 or TRBV6-3 and TRBJ2-1, with D hard to call. V lost 6 bases and J lost 3, with 18 bases in between. Germline CDR1 reads MNHEY; CDR2 reads SVGEGT. The CDR3 sequence is 16 residues long. CDR3 bases: TGTGCCAGCAGCTCCCCATCCAGGAACCGCTACAATGAGCAGTTCTTC. Encoded protein: CASSSPSRNRYNEQFF.

This clonotype was recorded many times. The chain combines TRBV15 with TRBJ1-5; D is possibly TRBD1 (6 bases). Trimming took off 1 base at V and 8 bases at J, with 15 bases between the two ends. The CDR3 sequence is 15 residues long. Germline CDR1 and CDR2: LNHNV and YYDKDF (reference sequence). The CDR3 loop reads CATSRARDIQKPQHF. The CDR3 DNA reads as TGTGCCACCAGCAGAGCCCGGGACATCCAGAAGCCCCAGCATTTT.

This clonotype has a handful of counts. V is TRBV29-1 and J is TRBJ1-1; 9 nucleotides align to TRBD1. This CDR3 region has 14 residues. J was trimmed by 1 base and V by 4 bases; bases with no gene match: 4. Germline assignment: CDR1 SQVTM and CDR2 ANQGSEA. The CDR3 DNA is TGCAGCGTTGGGACAGGGGCTGGGAACACTGAAGCTTTCTTT. The encoded protein is CSVGTGAGNTEAFF.

This clonotype was recorded a few times. The genes are TRBV5-1 and TRBJ2-3; the D call may be TRBD1 or TRBD2 (5 bases each). The CDR3 totals 15 residues. Germline loops: CDR1 SGHRS, CDR2 YFSETQ. The V gene lost 0 bases and the J gene lost 0 bases, with 8 bases spanning the gap. The CDR3 DNA reads TGCGCCAGCAGCTTGGCGGGGCGTAGCACAGATACGCAGTATTTT. Protein: CASSLAGRSTDTQYF.

This clonotype has more than one count but fewer than ten. The V and J genes are TRBV15 and TRBJ2-7, with 10 nucleotides matching TRBD2. The germline V gene encodes CDR1 LNHNV and CDR2 YYDKDF (reference sequence). Trimming cost V 0 bases and J 5 bases; bases outside gene matches: 7. The CDR3 length is 16 residues. Here the CDR3 DNA reads TGTGCCACCAGCAGAGACCTTAAGCGGGAGGGTAACGAGCAGTACTTC. It translates to CATSRDLKREGNEQYF.

This clonotype was seen a few times. This chain joins TRBV29-1 and TRBJ2-7, with D unclear. Per the germline V gene, CDR1 is SQVTM and CDR2 is ANQGSEA. This CDR3 has 13 amino acids. The germline V and J ends were trimmed by 6 bases and 4 bases, with 16 bases remaining between them. The CDR3 region has the DNA TGCAGCGTGGGCCTGTCTGGATATTACGAGCAGTACTTC. Its protein is CSVGLSGYYEQYF.

DNA of the CDR3: TGTGCCAGCCGCGGGGGGGATACGGCTACCGGGGAGCTGTTTTTT. Its translation: CASRGGDTATGELFF. The rearrangement joins TRBV7-9 to TRBJ2-2, with 9 bases that match TRBD2. The CDR3 loop spans 15 amino acids. J lost 5 bases, V lost 8 bases, and 9 bases had no gene match. Germline-derived CDR1 and CDR2 are SEHNR and FQNEAQ (reference sequence).

J is TRBJ2-1 and V is TRBV18; TRBD1 aligns across 10 bases. CDR3 length: 14 residues. V was clipped by 5 bases and J by 10 bases; unmatched bases: 8. Germline V gene sequence: CDR1 KGHSH, CDR2 LQKENI. The CDR3 region is CASSYGQGGREQFF. The CDR3, as DNA: TGTGCCAGCTCATACGGACAGGGGGGGAGAGAGCAGTTCTTC.

Only a few counts were recorded for this clonotype. The genes are TRBV27 and TRBJ2-5; 10 nucleotides match TRBD1. J gave up 13 bases and V 2 bases, and 13 bases lay outside the gene matches. This CDR3 spans 15 amino acids. The V gene's germline CDR1 is MNHEY and CDR2 SMNVEV (reference sequence). CDR3 bases: TGTGCCAGCAGTTTAGCTGGGACAGGGGACAAATCTCGGTACTTC. It translates to CASSLAGTGDKSRYF.

V gene TRBV27 combines with J gene TRBJ1-2; 7 bases agree with TRBD1. Germline-derived CDR1 and CDR2 are MNHEY and SMNVEV (reference sequence). V shed 1 base and J 5 bases; nucleotides not matched to a gene: 4. CDR3 length equals 14 residues. This chain's CDR3 is CASSLWAGGYGYTF. CDR3 nucleotide sequence: TGTGCCAGCAGTTTATGGGCAGGGGGGTATGGCTACACCTTC.

The CDR3: CASSDHSGANVLTF. CDR3 sequence (DNA): TGTGCCAGCTCAGACCACTCTGGGGCCAACGTCCTGACTTTC. The V call is TRBV18, the J call TRBJ2-6; D gene uncertain. Trimming shortened V by 5 bases and J by 0 bases, and 5 bases separated the two germline ends. The CDR3 is made up of 14 amino acids. Germline CDR1 is KGHSH and CDR2 is LQKENI.

The CDR3 reads CASSPSIGSGNTIYF. Here the CDR3 DNA reads TGTGCCAGCAGCCCCTCGATTGGGTCCGGAAACACCATATATTTT. This chain connects TRBV5-5 to TRBJ1-3; D not resolved. V lost 4 bases to trimming and J lost 4 bases, with 15 bases between them. CDR1 is SGHKS and CDR2 is YYEKEE in the germline V gene (reference sequence). The CDR3 length is 15 residues.

This clonotype was recorded a few times. The chain couples TRBV4-2 to TRBJ2-2; 9 nucleotides match TRBD2. The V gene's germline CDR1 is LGHNA and CDR2 YNFKEQ. The CDR3 is 16 amino acids. V lost 1 base to trimming and J lost 6 bases; unmatched junction nucleotides: 6. This CDR3 reads CASSQVDSGSPGELFF. The CDR3 nucleotides are TGTGCCAGCAGCCAAGTGGATAGCGGGAGTCCCGGGGAGCTGTTTTTT.